The TCR beta chain described here comes from a study of T cell responses to AZD1222 COVID-19 vaccine. The V and J ends lost 6 bases and 0 bases, in that order; junction bases with no gene match: 8. The length of the CDR3 is 15 residues. Looked up from germline, CDR1 is SGHKS and CDR2 is YYEKEE (reference sequence). Assay: immunoSEQ multiplex PCR; the TCRdb copy retains only in-frame clones and omits some. This repertoire shows some 110,000 clones, around 88% found once; its top ten account for over 7.5%. Here the sequenced sample was peripheral blood, taken on day 0 of AZD1222 vaccination. The TCR was taken from an adult in good health. The genes are TRBV5-5 and TRBJ1-2; TRBD1 aligns across 7 bases. The CDR3 DNA is TGTGCCAGCATCCGTGAAGACAGGGCTAACTATGGCTACACCTTC. It translates to CASIREDRANYGYTF.